Sequencing of this T cell receptor (beta chain) was carried out in a study of blood T cell repertoires in COVID-19. Study overall: Material from acute and convalescent COVID-19 was sourced from the United States, Italy and Spain. Sources were T cells, B-cell-depleted T cells, or PBMCs; the material itself was cDNA or gDNA.

The CDR3 runs 14 residues. Germline V lookup: CDR1 SGHAT, CDR2 FQNNGV. V lost 1 base, J lost 8 bases, and 12 bases lay in between. The assay was immunoSEQ multiplex PCR, and TCRdb's table has in-frame clones only and misses some. Altogether tens of thousands of clones are present, approximately 91% being singletons, with the ten largest covering roughly 14%. The chain joins TRBV11-2 to TRBJ2-1; possible D gene TRBD2, 5 bases. Input material: peripheral blood. The TCR originated in a human donor with active COVID-19. The donor label of this sample is uncertain. CDR3 nucleotides: TGTGCCAGCAGCTTAGGTTCCGGGGTCGATGAGCAGTTCTTC. Translating it yields CASSLGSGVDEQFF.